These 32 T cell receptor beta chains share one sample of origin, sequenced in a study of long-term antiretroviral therapy in people with HIV. The libraries were made with immunoSEQ v3.0 at survey level. TCRdb's copy holds only in-frame clones and misses some; the assay was immunoSEQ multiplex PCR. Here the sample spans some 35,000 clones, approximately 80% being singletons. The sample consisted of unsorted PBMCs, taken 0.6 years after starting antiretroviral therapy. The receptors here all came from a man younger than 30 with HIV.

The V and J genes are TRBV6-5 and TRBJ1-5; D gene uncertain. Germline CDR1 reads MNHEY; CDR2 reads SVGAGI. V was shortened by 3 bases and J by 4 bases, with 10 bases between the two germline ends. This CDR3 region has 14 residues. CDR3 nucleotides: TGTGCCAGCAGTTATGACGGGAGAAATCAGCCCCAGCATTTT. Its protein product is CASSYDGRNQPQHF.

The chain uses TRBV27 and TRBJ2-7; D perhaps matches TRBD2 (5 bases). The V end was cut by 0 bases, the J end by 7 bases, with 16 bases between. Germline CDR1 is MNHEY and CDR2 is SMNVEV (reference sequence). CDR3 length: 15 amino acids. CDR3 amino acids: CASSLSRVPPREQYF. The CDR3, as DNA: TGTGCCAGCAGTTTATCGAGGGTACCTCCTAGGGAGCAGTACTTC.

The chain employs TRBV5-1 and TRBJ2-1; 8 nucleotides line up with TRBD2. V was pared by 4 bases and J by 5 bases, with 11 bases of the junction left unmatched. From germline, CDR1 is SGHRS and CDR2 YFSETQ. CDR3 size: 16 residues. CDR3 nucleotide sequence: TGCGCCAGCAGCAGAACTAGGCGGGAGGCCGACAATGAGCAGTTCTTC. This translates into CASSRTRREADNEQFF.

The chain uses TRBV28 and TRBJ2-7; TRBD1 aligns across 9 bases. CDR1 and CDR2 (germline): MDHEN, SYDVKM. CDR3 length: 17 amino acids. V gave up 4 bases and J gave up 4 bases; unmatched junction bases: 14. The CDR3 DNA reads as TGTGCCAGCAGTTCAGGACCGGGACAGGGTAGGCGGTACGAGCAGTACTTC. It codes for CASSSGPGQGRRYEQYF.

The V gene is TRBV28, the J gene TRBJ2-3, with TRBD1 identical over 9 bases. The CDR3 spans 17 residues. Germline CDR1 MDHEN, CDR2 SYDVKM. V gave up 6 bases and J gave up 3 bases; unmatched junction bases: 13. CDR3 DNA sequence: TGTGCCAGCAGCTTAAATATTCCGGGACAGGGAACAGATACGCAGTATTTT. Translated, it gives CASSLNIPGQGTDTQYF.

This sequence joins TRBV7-2 and TRBJ1-5, with D unresolved. CDR1 and CDR2 (germline): SGHTA, FQGNSA. The CDR3 length is 15 residues. The V end lost 5 bases, the J end lost 2 bases, and 13 bases lay between the germline ends. CDR3 loop: CASSKGPGRNQPQHF. The CDR3 DNA sequence: TGTGCCAGCAGCAAGGGTCCTGGGCGCAATCAGCCCCAGCATTTT.

J is TRBJ1-3 and V is TRBV5-5; the D gene is possibly TRBD1 (6 bases). The germline V gene has CDR1 SGHKS and CDR2 YYEKEE (reference sequence). The V gene lost 4 bases and the J gene lost 3 bases, with 11 bases spanning the gap. CDR3 length: 14 residues. CDR3 DNA sequence: TGTGCCAGCAGCATTACAGGGTTTGGAAACACCATATATTTT. It is translated as CASSITGFGNTIYF.

V is TRBV6-9 and J is TRBJ2-1, with D tentatively TRBD2 (5 bases). The germline V and J ends were trimmed by 3 bases and 5 bases, with 14 bases remaining between them. Germline assignment: CDR1 MNHGY and CDR2 SVAAGI. The CDR3 totals 15 residues. CDR3 region: CASSYHPSSNNEQFF. CDR3 nucleotide sequence: TGTGCCAGCAGTTACCACCCTAGCAGCAACAATGAGCAGTTCTTC.

This chain's CDR3 is CACLQGRGFYGYTF. CDR3 DNA sequence: TGTGCCTGTTTACAGGGGAGGGGGTTTTATGGCTACACCTTC. The chain links TRBV30 to TRBJ1-2; TRBD1 aligns across 7 bases. V gave up 6 bases and J gave up 5 bases; unmatched junction bases: 12. This CDR3 region has 14 residues. CDR1 GTSNPN and CDR2 SVGIG come from the germline V gene (reference sequence).

The chain is built from TRBV6-5 and TRBJ2-7; D gene unclear. This CDR3 comprises 14 residues. Per germline, CDR1 MNHEY and CDR2 SVGAGI. The germline V and J ends were trimmed by 1 base and 2 bases, with 9 bases remaining between them. CDR3 amino acids: CASSYLPYTYEQYF. CDR3 coding DNA: TGTGCCAGCAGTTACTTACCCTATACCTACGAGCAGTACTTC.

The chain couples TRBV6-5 to TRBJ2-7; 7 nucleotides align to TRBD2. This CDR3 is 16 amino acids long. V shed 4 bases, J shed 5 bases, and the junction held 14 bases outside the gene matches. CDR1 is MNHEY and CDR2 is SVGAGI in the germline V gene. CDR3 bases: TGTGCCAGCAGTTCCCTCCCGGGACTAAGGACGAACGAGCAGTACTTC. Translating gives CASSSLPGLRTNEQYF.

The chain is built from TRBV6-1 and TRBJ1-5, with 11 bases lining up with TRBD1. Germline loops: CDR1 MNHNS, CDR2 SASEGT. V lost 4 bases, J lost 6 bases, and 11 bases stayed unmatched. The CDR3 runs 17 residues. The CDR3 nucleotides read TGTGCCAGCAGTGGGGGACAGGGGGTCCGGGACGGTCAGCCCCAGCATTTT. Its protein is CASSGGQGVRDGQPQHF.

The J gene is TRBJ1-5, the V gene TRBV15; D perhaps matches TRBD1 (5 bases). Germline CDR1 reads LNHNV; CDR2 reads YYDKDF (reference sequence). There are 15 residues in the CDR3. V was trimmed by 0 bases and J by 4 bases, leaving 10 bases between them. The CDR3 bases are TGTGCCACCAGCAGAGATTTGGGGCATAATCAGCCCCAGCATTTT. This codes for CATSRDLGHNQPQHF.

The rearrangement links TRBV5-1 to TRBJ2-5, with a possible D match to TRBD2 (5 bases). CDR1 is SGHRS and CDR2 is YFSETQ in the germline V gene. V gave up 1 base and J gave up 1 base, with 11 bases separating them. The CDR3 length is 15 residues. The CDR3 is CASSLFGKGQETQYF. CDR3 DNA sequence: TGCGCCAGCAGCTTGTTCGGGAAGGGCCAAGAGACCCAGTACTTC. Complete variable domain (other parts from reference TRBV5-1 and TRBJ2-5): KAGVTQTPRYLIKTRGQQVTLSCSPISGHRSVSWYQQTPGQGLQFLFEYFSETQRNKGNFPGRFSGRQFSNSRSEMNVSTLELGDSALYLCASSLFGKGQETQYFGPGTRLLVL.

The chain combines TRBV28 with TRBJ1-1, with D tentatively TRBD1 (5 bases). Germline V gene lookup returns CDR1 MDHEN and CDR2 SYDVKM. The CDR3 length is 14 residues. Trimming left V 4 bases short and J 0 bases short, with 9 bases between. The CDR3 sequence is CASSSLDMNTEAFF. The CDR3 coding sequence is TGTGCCAGCAGTTCCCTGGACATGAACACTGAAGCTTTCTTT.

The chain has TRBV5-6 and TRBJ1-1; D is unclear. CDR3 size: 13 residues. Germline V CDR1 and CDR2: SGHDT, YYEEEE. The V end was cut by 2 bases, the J end by 1 base, with 6 bases between. The CDR3 sequence is CASSFTANTEAFF. The DNA of the CDR3 is TGTGCCAGCAGCTTCACAGCGAACACTGAAGCTTTCTTT.

The chain uses TRBV29-1 and TRBJ2-1, with 12 bases that match TRBD2. CDR1 SQVTM and CDR2 ANQGSEA come from the germline V gene. Germline trimming cut 5 bases from V and 4 bases from J; bases unmatched to any gene: 3. CDR3 length equals 14 residues. This CDR3 is CSVKTSGSYNEQFF. The CDR3 DNA reads TGCAGCGTTAAGACTAGCGGGAGTTACAATGAGCAGTTCTTC.

This chain connects TRBV11-1 to TRBJ2-1; 13 bases align to TRBD2. V lost 0 bases to trimming and J lost 9 bases; unmatched junction nucleotides: 5. The CDR3 totals 16 residues. Germline V CDR1 and CDR2: SGHAT, FQDESV (reference sequence). In DNA form, the CDR3 reads TGTGCCAGCAGCTTAGCCGGACTAGCGGGAGCGGCTGAGCAGTTCTTC. It yields the protein CASSLAGLAGAAEQFF.

This clone has only one observation. The J gene is TRBJ2-7, the V gene TRBV27; TRBD1 matches 7 bases. The CDR3 runs 14 residues. Trimming at V came to 5 bases and at J to 3 bases, leaving 7 bases not matched to a gene. The germline gives CDR1 MNHEY, CDR2 SMNVEV (reference sequence). CDR3 in amino acids: CASSVKGQSYEQYF. The CDR3 region has the DNA TGTGCCAGCAGTGTAAAGGGACAGAGCTACGAGCAGTACTTC.

A single count supports this clone. The J gene is TRBJ1-2, the V gene TRBV29-1; 7 bases align to TRBD1. Germline V gene data show CDR1 as SQVTM and CDR2 as ANQGSEA. This CDR3 comprises 11 residues. V gave up 8 bases and J gave up 4 bases; unmatched junction bases: 4. The CDR3 DNA follows: TGCAGCATCAGGGGGACCTATGGCTACACCTTC. It specifies CSIRGTYGYTF.

A note on this clone: Additional DNA sequences in this sample encode the identical CDR3. The chain is built from TRBV18 and TRBJ1-2; possibly TRBD1 for D (5 bases). Looked up from germline, CDR1 is KGHSH and CDR2 is LQKENI. Trimming removed 2 bases at V and 6 bases at J, with 13 bases between. The CDR3 runs 14 residues. CDR3 region: CASSPTGPGDGYTF. Here the CDR3 DNA reads TGTGCCAGCTCACCAACGGGGCCTGGGGATGGCTACACCTTC.

The J gene is TRBJ2-3, the V gene TRBV19, with D uncertain. Between the trimmed V and J ends, which lost 3 bases and 0 bases, there was a span of 7 bases. This CDR3 is 14 amino acids long. Germline CDR1 LNHDA, CDR2 SQIVND (reference sequence). The CDR3 nucleotides are TGTGCCAGTAGTATTGGTGCAAGCACAGATACGCAGTATTTT. The encoded protein is CASSIGASTDTQYF.

The gene calls are TRBV20-1 and TRBJ2-5; D is ambiguous. Germline V CDR1 and CDR2: DFQATT, SNEGSKA (reference sequence). CDR3 length equals 11 residues. V lost 6 bases, J lost 3 bases, and 8 bases lay in between. The CDR3 DNA sequence: TGCAGTGCCCGGTGGGAAGAGACCCAGTACTTC. Protein: CSARWEETQYF.

The chain has TRBV7-9 and TRBJ2-7, with 10 nucleotides matching TRBD2. CDR1 SEHNR and CDR2 FQNEAQ come from the germline V gene (reference sequence). There are 19 residues in the CDR3. V lost 1 base and J lost 0; bases outside the gene matches: 12. CDR3 sequence reads: CASSLVVGLASIFSYEQYF. The DNA for the CDR3 is TGTGCCAGCAGCTTAGTTGTGGGACTAGCGTCAATCTTCTCCTACGAGCAGTACTTC. The entire variable domain, with the rest obtained from reference TRBV7-9 and TRBJ2-7, is as follows: DTGVSQNPRHKITKRGQNVTFRCDPISEHNRLYWYRQTLGQGPEFLTYFQNEAQLEKSRLLSDRFSAERPKGSFSTLEIQRTEQGDSAMYLCASSLVVGLASIFSYEQYFGPGTRLTVT.

Remarks on this clone: The sample holds other DNA sequences that translate to the same CDR3. The chain links TRBV19 to TRBJ1-1, with D hard to call. The V end was cut by 6 bases, the J end by 1 base, with 6 bases between. The CDR3 extends over 12 amino acids. The V gene's germline CDR1 is LNHDA and CDR2 SQIVND (reference sequence). The CDR3 region is CASSIGNTEAFF. The CDR3 DNA is TGTGCCAGTAGCATCGGGAACACTGAAGCTTTCTTT.

The rearrangement uses TRBV18 and TRBJ2-5; D perhaps matches TRBD2 (6 bases). Germline V CDR1 and CDR2: KGHSH, LQKENI. Trimming pared 6 bases from V and 4 bases from J, leaving 12 bases between. The CDR3 runs 13 residues. The CDR3 DNA is TGTGCCAGCTCGCGGGACTCTAGAGAGACCCAGTACTTC. Residues: CASSRDSRETQYF.

This clone is a singleton in its sample. J is TRBJ1-3 and V is TRBV10-3; D uncertain. Trimming removed 2 bases from V and 1 base from J, with 9 bases in between. The germline V gene encodes CDR1 ENHRY and CDR2 SYGVKD. The CDR3 length is 15 residues. In nucleotides, the CDR3 is TGTGCCATCAGTGAGACTTGGGGATCTGGAAACACCATATATTTT. It specifies CAISETWGSGNTIYF.

The rearrangement links TRBV18 to TRBJ2-7; 9 nucleotides match TRBD2. The CDR3 contains 17 residues. Losses at the gene ends were 0 bases for V and 6 bases for J; bases not matched to a gene: 12. CDR1 and CDR2 from the germline V gene are KGHSH and LQKENI. CDR3 loop: CASSPPSLAGPLREQYF. DNA for the CDR3: TGTGCCAGCTCACCACCTTCTCTAGCGGGACCGCTTCGCGAGCAGTACTTC.

The chain carries TRBV21-1 and TRBJ2-7; the table gives TRBD2 as D, unverified against the DNA. TRBV21-1 is designated a pseudogene. This CDR3 has 12 amino acids. The CDR3 nucleotides read TGTGCCAGCAGCAATAAATCTCCCGAGCAGTACTTC. It specifies CASSNKSPEQYF.

This clone has a single count. The chain has TRBV11-2 and TRBJ2-7, with a possible D match to TRBD2 (5 bases). Trimming cost V 6 bases and J 2 bases, with 11 bases left between them. The CDR3 extends over 13 amino acids. Germline V gene lookup returns CDR1 SGHAT and CDR2 FQNNGV. The CDR3 sequence is CASSLTRAYEQYF. The CDR3 DNA reads TGTGCCAGCAGTTTAACTAGGGCCTACGAGCAGTACTTC.

This rearrangement joins TRBV14 to TRBJ2-7; D gene uncertain. The CDR3 contains 12 residues. The V and J ends lost 0 bases and 9 bases respectively, with 9 bases between them. Germline assignment: CDR1 SGHDN and CDR2 FVKESK. Written as DNA, the CDR3 is TGTGCCAGCAGCCAAGACAGTTGGGGGCAGTACTTC. It translates to CASSQDSWGQYF.

This clone was observed once. The chain carries TRBV5-1 and TRBJ2-7; TRBD1 is a possible D gene (6 bases). The CDR3 is 15 residues long. Germline V CDR1 and CDR2: SGHRS, YFSETQ. V shed 4 bases and J shed 0 bases, with 14 bases lying between them. The CDR3 protein is CASSPGTISSYEQYF. The CDR3 DNA follows: TGCGCCAGCAGCCCGGGGACAATAAGCTCCTACGAGCAGTACTTC.